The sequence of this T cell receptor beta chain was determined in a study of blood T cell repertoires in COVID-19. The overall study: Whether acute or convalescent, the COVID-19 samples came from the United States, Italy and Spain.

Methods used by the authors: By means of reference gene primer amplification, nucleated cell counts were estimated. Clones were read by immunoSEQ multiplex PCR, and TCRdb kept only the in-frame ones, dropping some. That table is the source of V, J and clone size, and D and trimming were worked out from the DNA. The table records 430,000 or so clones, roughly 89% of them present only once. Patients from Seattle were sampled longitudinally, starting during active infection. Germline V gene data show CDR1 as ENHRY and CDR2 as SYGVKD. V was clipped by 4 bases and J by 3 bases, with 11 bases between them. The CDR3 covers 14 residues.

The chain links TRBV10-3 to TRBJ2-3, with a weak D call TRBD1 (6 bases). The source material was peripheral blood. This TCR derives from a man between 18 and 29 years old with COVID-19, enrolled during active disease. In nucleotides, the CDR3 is TGTGCCATCAGTGGGGTGGGACAAACAGATACGCAGTATTTT. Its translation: CAISGVGQTDTQYF.